The source of this T cell receptor beta chain is a study of a mutant IDH1 vaccine in newly diagnosed glioma. Some clones are missing from TCRdb's copy, which holds only in-frame ones; the method was immunoSEQ multiplex PCR. The profile shows about 130,000 clones, around 80% of them singletons. Time point described: week 11, during vaccination. In the vaccine, a single dose held 300 ug of the mutant IDH1 20-mer peptide, along with topical imiquimod. With respect to this clone: The antigen is not known.

The sequences come from PBMCs, collected from a glioma patient whose treatment included an IDH1 peptide vaccine. The TCR originated in a man aged 40-50 years with glioma.

CDR3 nucleotide sequence: TGTGCCAGCTCACCAAAGACTATTGATGGACAGGGGGCATATAGCAATCAGCCCCAGCATTTT. The encoded protein is CASSPKTIDGQGAYSNQPQHF. This chain links TRBV18 with TRBJ1-5, with TRBD1 identical over 11 bases. The germline gives CDR1 KGHSH, CDR2 LQKENI. V shed 2 bases, J shed 0 bases, and the junction held 15 bases outside the gene matches. This CDR3 region has 21 residues.